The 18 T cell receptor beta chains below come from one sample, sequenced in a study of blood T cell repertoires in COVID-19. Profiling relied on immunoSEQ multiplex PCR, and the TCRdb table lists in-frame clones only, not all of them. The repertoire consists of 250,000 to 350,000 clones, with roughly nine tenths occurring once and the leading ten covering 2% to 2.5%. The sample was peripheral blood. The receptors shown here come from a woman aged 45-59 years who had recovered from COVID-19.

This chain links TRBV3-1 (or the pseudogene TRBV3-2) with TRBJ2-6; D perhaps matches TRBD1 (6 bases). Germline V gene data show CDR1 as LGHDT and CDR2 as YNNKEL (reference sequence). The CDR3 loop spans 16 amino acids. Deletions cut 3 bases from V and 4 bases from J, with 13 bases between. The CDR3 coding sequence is TGTGCCAGCAGCCAGGTAGACAGGATGGGGGCCAACGTCCTGACTTTC. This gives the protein CASSQVDRMGANVLTF.

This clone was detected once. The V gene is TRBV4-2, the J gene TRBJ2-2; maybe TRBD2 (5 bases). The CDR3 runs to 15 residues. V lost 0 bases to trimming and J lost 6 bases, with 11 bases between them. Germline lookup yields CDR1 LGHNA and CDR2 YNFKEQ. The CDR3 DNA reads TGTGCCAGCAGCCAAGATCCCCCGGAGGCCGGGGAGCTGTTTTTT. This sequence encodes CASSQDPPEAGELFF.

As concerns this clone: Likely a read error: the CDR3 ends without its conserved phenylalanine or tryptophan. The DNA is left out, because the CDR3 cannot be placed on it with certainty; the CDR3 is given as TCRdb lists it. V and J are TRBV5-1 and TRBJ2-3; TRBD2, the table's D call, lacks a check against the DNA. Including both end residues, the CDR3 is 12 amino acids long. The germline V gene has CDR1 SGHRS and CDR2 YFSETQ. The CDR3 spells CASSSASGRTTV.

Written as DNA, the CDR3 is TGTGCCACCAGTGATGAGAATGGAGGGGATGGCTACACCTTC. Translating it yields CATSDENGGDGYTF. This chain uses TRBV24-1 with TRBJ1-2; a possible D gene is TRBD1 (5 bases). CDR1 is KGHDR and CDR2 is SFDVKD in the germline V gene. The CDR3 is 14 amino acids. V was cut by 3 bases and J by 6 bases, with 13 bases left in between.

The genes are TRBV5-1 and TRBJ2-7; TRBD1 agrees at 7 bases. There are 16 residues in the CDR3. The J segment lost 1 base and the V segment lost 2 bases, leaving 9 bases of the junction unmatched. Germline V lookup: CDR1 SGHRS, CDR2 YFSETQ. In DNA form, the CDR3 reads TGCGCCAGCAGCTTAACCACTACAGGGGTGTCCTACGAGCAGTACTTC. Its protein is CASSLTTTGVSYEQYF.

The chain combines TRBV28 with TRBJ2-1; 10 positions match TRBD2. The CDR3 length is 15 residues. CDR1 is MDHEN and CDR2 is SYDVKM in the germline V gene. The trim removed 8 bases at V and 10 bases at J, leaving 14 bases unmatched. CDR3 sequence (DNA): TGTGCCAGCGCTCGCAGCGGGAGGGCCAGGGGCGAGCAGTTCTTC. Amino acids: CASARSGRARGEQFF.

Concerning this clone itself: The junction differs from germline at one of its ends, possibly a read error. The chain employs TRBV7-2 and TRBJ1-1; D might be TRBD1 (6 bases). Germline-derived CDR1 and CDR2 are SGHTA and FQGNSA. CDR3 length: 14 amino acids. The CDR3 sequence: CASSPYRDATEAFF. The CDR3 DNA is TGTGCCAGCAGCCCCTACAGGGACGCTACTGAAGCATTCTTT.

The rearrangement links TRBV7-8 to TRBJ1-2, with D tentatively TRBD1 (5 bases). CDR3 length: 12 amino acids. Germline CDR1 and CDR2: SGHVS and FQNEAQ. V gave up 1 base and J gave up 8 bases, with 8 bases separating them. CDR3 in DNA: TGTGCCAGCAGCTTAGGGGGCGACGGCTACACCTTC. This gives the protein CASSLGGDGYTF.

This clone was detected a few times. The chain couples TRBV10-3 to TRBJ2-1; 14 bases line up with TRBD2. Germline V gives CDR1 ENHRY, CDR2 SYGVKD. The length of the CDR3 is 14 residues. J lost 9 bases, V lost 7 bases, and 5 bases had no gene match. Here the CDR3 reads CAINSGTSGGEQFF. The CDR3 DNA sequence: TGTGCCATCAACTCCGGGACTAGCGGGGGTGAGCAGTTCTTC.

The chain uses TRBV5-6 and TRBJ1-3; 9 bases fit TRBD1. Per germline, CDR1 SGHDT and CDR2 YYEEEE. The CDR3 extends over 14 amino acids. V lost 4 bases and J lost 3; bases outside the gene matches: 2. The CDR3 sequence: CASSRQGDGNTIYF. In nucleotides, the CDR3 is TGTGCCAGCAGCAGACAGGGGGATGGAAACACCATATATTTT.

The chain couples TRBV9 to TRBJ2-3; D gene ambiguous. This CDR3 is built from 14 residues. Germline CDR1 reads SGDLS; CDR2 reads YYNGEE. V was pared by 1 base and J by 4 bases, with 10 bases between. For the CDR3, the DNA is TGTGCCAGCAGCGTACAGGAAAGTTCAGATACGCAGTATTTT. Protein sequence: CASSVQESSDTQYF.

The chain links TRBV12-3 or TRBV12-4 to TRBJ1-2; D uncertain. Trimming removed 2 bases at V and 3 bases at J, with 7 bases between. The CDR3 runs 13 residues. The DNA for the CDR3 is TGTGCCAGCAGTTTATCCATCCACTATGGCTACACCTTC. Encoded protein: CASSLSIHYGYTF.

CDR3 sequence (DNA): TGTGCCAGCAGCTTAAGGACTAGTGTTTGGACAGATACGCAGTATTTT. Its translation: CASSLRTSVWTDTQYF. V is TRBV7-2 and J is TRBJ2-3; 7 bases are shared with TRBD2. J was trimmed by 3 bases and V by 2 bases; bases with no gene match: 8. Looked up from germline, CDR1 is SGHTA and CDR2 is FQGNSA. The CDR3 runs to 16 residues.

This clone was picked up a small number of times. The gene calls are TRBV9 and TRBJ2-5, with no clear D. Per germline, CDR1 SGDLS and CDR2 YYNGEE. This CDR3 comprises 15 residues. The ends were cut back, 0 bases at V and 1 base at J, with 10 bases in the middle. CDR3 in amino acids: CASSVGATSQETQYF. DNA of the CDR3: TGTGCCAGCAGCGTAGGGGCGACCTCCCAAGAGACCCAGTACTTC. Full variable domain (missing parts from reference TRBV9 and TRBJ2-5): DSGVTQTPKHLITATGQRVTLRCSPRSGDLSVYWYQQSLDQGLQFLIQYYNGEERAKGNILERFSAQQFPDLHSELNLSSLELGDSALYFCASSVGATSQETQYFGPGTRLLVL.

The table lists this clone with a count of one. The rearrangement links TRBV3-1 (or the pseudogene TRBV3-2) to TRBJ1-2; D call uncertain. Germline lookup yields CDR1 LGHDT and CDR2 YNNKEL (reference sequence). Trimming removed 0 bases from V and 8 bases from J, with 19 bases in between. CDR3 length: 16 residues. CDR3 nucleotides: TGTGCCAGCAGCCAAGAACCTACGGGTGTAAGTGGGGGCTACACCTTC. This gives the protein CASSQEPTGVSGGYTF.

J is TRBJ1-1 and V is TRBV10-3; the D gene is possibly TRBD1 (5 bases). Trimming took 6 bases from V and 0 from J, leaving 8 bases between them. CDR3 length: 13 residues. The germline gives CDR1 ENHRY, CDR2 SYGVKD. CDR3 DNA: TGTGCCATCAGGACAGAAATGAACACTGAAGCTTTCTTT. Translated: CAIRTEMNTEAFF.

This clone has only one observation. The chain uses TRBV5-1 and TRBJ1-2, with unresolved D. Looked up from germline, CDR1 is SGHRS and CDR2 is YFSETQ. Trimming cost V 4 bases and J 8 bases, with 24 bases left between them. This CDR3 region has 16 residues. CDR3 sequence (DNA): TGCGCCAGCAGCCTCTCTAGTGGTGTCCGTCAATCCGGCTACACCTTC. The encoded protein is CASSLSSGVRQSGYTF.

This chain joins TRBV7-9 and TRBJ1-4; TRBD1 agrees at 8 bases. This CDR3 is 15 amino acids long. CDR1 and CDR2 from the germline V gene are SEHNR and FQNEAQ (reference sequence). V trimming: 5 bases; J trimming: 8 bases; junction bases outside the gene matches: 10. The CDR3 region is CASSEGGTGWEKLFF. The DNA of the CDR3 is TGTGCCAGCAGCGAGGGGGGGACAGGATGGGAAAAACTGTTTTTT.